Below, one T cell receptor (beta chain) is given with its context. No antigen is known for it. This sample is drawn from a study of a mutant IDH1 vaccine in newly diagnosed glioma. Across the whole study: Either 4-6 weeks after radiotherapy alone or alongside temozolomide, vaccination was begun. At week 35 came visit V12, and visit V13 followed at week 47.

General study findings and limits: Among all patients, vaccine-induced immune responses occurred in roughly 93%.

Time point defined: week 35, safety follow-up. Topical imiquimod accompanied each vaccine dose, which consisted of 300 ug of mutant IDH1 20-mer peptide. Method: immunoSEQ multiplex PCR; TCRdb's copy keeps in-frame clones and lacks some. In the table there are under 60,000 clones, around 78% of which are singletons. Germline loops: CDR1 SGHVS, CDR2 FQNEAQ. CDR3 length: 17 amino acids. The junction had 20 bases not matched to a gene; V was cut back by 5 bases and J by 9 bases. The source was PBMCs, collected from a glioma patient whose treatment included an IDH1 peptide vaccine. The chain combines TRBV7-8 with TRBJ1-2, with 8 bases matching TRBD1. The clonotype comes from a man in his forties with glioma. The DNA of the CDR3 is TGTGCCAGCAGCCTTGGGCAGGGGGCTTCGGGAGGTGATCGCTACACCTTC. Its translation is CASSLGQGASGGDRYTF.